This is a list of T cell receptor beta chains from one sample in a study of blood T cells in healthy people across ages. TCRdb reanalysed the 5' RACE reads using MiXCR and keeps one entry per CDR3 protein. The table lists 1.5 million to 2 million distinct CDR3 sequences, about 50% of them singletons. Sequencing input: blood. Every receptor here comes from a woman between 35 and 50 years old in good health. The CDR3 runs from the conserved cysteine through the conserved F or W. D genes are given only for firm matches. Expanded clones get a size class; other rows say once, few or many, or leave the size out.

clone size: .; V gene: TRBV28; J gene: TRBJ2-7; D gene: TRBD1; CDR3 protein: CASSPRTGGDYEQYF; CDR3 DNA: TGTGCCAGCAGTCCGAGGACAGGGGGCGACTACGAGCAGTACTTC
clone size: .; V gene: TRBV6-1; J gene: TRBJ2-5; D gene: .; CDR3 protein: CASTLGIGGLSGGQETQYF; CDR3 DNA: TGTGCCAGCACCTTGGGGATTGGGGGGCTTAGTGGCGGACAAGAGACCCAGTACTTC
clone size: .; V gene: TRBV3-1; J gene: TRBJ1-2; D gene: .; CDR3 protein: CASKQQGENYGYTF; CDR3 DNA: TGTGCCAGCAAGCAACAGGGCGAAAACTATGGCTACACCTTC
clone size: .; V gene: TRBV24-1; J gene: TRBJ1-4; D gene: TRBD1; CDR3 protein: CATSPGTGSENLFF; CDR3 DNA: TGTGCCACCAGTCCAGGGACAGGGTCTGAAAATCTGTTTTTT
clone size: .; V gene: TRBV20-1; J gene: TRBJ2-1; D gene: .; CDR3 protein: CSASILGGSGVEQFF; CDR3 DNA: TGCAGTGCTAGTATCCTGGGGGGCTCGGGGGTTGAGCAGTTCTTC
clone size: .; V gene: TRBV7-2; J gene: TRBJ2-1; D gene: .; CDR3 protein: CASSLEGYNNEQFF; CDR3 DNA: TGTGCCAGCAGCTTGGAGGGGTATAACAATGAGCAGTTCTTC
clone size: .; V gene: TRBV4-1; J gene: TRBJ1-4; D gene: TRBD1; CDR3 protein: CASSPGDSVGEKLFF; CDR3 DNA: TGCGCCAGCAGCCCAGGGGACAGCGTCGGCGAAAAACTGTTTTTT
clone size: .; V gene: TRBV4-1; J gene: TRBJ1-2; D gene: .; CDR3 protein: CASSRVKDNYGYTF; CDR3 DNA: TGCGCCAGCAGTCGGGTAAAGGACAACTATGGCTACACCTTC
clone size: .; V gene: TRBV5-1; J gene: TRBJ2-1; D gene: TRBD2; CDR3 protein: CASSLAKAGVVEQFF; CDR3 DNA: TGCGCCAGCAGCTTGGCCAAAGCGGGGGTAGTTGAGCAGTTCTTC
clone size: .; V gene: TRBV28; J gene: TRBJ1-2; D gene: .; CDR3 protein: CASSSNIHGYTF; CDR3 DNA: TGTGCCAGCAGTTCCAACATACACGGCTACACCTTC
clone size: .; V gene: TRBV20-1; J gene: TRBJ2-3; D gene: .; CDR3 protein: CSAPGVSGSTDTQYF; CDR3 DNA: TGCAGTGCACCGGGGGTTAGCGGCAGCACAGATACGCAGTATTTT
clone size: few; V gene: TRBV6-5; J gene: TRBJ2-1; D gene: .; CDR3 protein: CASNDQFF; CDR3 DNA: TGTGCCAGCAACGACCAGTTCTTC
clone size: .; V gene: TRBV6-6; J gene: TRBJ1-4; D gene: TRBD1; CDR3 protein: CASSRSGQGQREKLFF; CDR3 DNA: TGTGCCAGCAGCCGTTCCGGACAGGGCCAGCGTGAAAAACTGTTTTTT
clone size: few; V gene: TRBV4-3; J gene: TRBJ1-6; D gene: TRBD1; CDR3 protein: CASSHRQGIGSPLHF; CDR3 DNA: TGCGCCAGCAGCCATAGACAGGGGATTGGATCACCCCTCCACTTT
clone size: .; V gene: TRBV7-8; J gene: TRBJ1-6; D gene: .; CDR3 protein: CASSLTLASPLHF; CDR3 DNA: TGTGCCAGCAGCTTAACCTTAGCTTCACCCCTCCACTTT
clone size: few; V gene: TRBV5-1; J gene: TRBJ2-1; D gene: .; CDR3 protein: CASSFPGASNEQFF; CDR3 DNA: TGCGCCAGCAGCTTCCCGGGGGCCAGTAATGAGCAGTTCTTC
clone size: .; V gene: TRBV7-2; J gene: TRBJ2-7; D gene: .; CDR3 protein: CASSLSGAAYEQYF; CDR3 DNA: TGTGCCAGCAGCCTTTCCGGTGCTGCCTACGAGCAGTACTTC
clone size: .; V gene: TRBV6-5; J gene: TRBJ2-1; D gene: .; CDR3 protein: CASSYSGQTYNEQFF; CDR3 DNA: TGTGCCAGCAGTTACTCGGGGCAGACCTACAATGAGCAGTTCTTC
clone size: .; V gene: TRBV6-5; J gene: TRBJ2-1; D gene: .; CDR3 protein: CASSYGTGASDEQFF; CDR3 DNA: TGTGCCAGCAGTTACGGAACGGGGGCTAGCGATGAGCAGTTCTTC
clone size: few; V gene: TRBV5-5; J gene: TRBJ2-1; D gene: TRBD2; CDR3 protein: CASSLVAGATEQFF; CDR3 DNA: TGTGCCAGCAGCTTGGTAGCGGGGGCAACAGAGCAGTTCTTC
clone size: .; V gene: TRBV27; J gene: TRBJ1-1; D gene: .; CDR3 protein: CASRRPTVEAFF; CDR3 DNA: TGTGCCAGCAGACGCCCGACAGTTGAAGCTTTCTTT
clone size: .; V gene: TRBV12-3/TRBV12-4; J gene: TRBJ1-4; D gene: TRBD1; CDR3 protein: CASSSGQGGTNEELFF; CDR3 DNA: TGTGCCAGCAGCAGCGGACAGGGAGGAACTAATGAAGAACTGTTTTTT
clone size: .; V gene: TRBV6-5; J gene: TRBJ1-4; D gene: .; CDR3 protein: CASSYVGNPRLLGEKLFF; CDR3 DNA: TGTGCCAGCAGTTACGTAGGGAACCCCAGACTTTTGGGTGAAAAACTGTTTTTT
clone size: .; V gene: TRBV4-3; J gene: TRBJ1-5; D gene: .; CDR3 protein: CASSQVPWGVRSNQPQHF; CDR3 DNA: TGCGCCAGCAGCCAAGTCCCTTGGGGGGTCCGGAGCAATCAGCCCCAGCATTTT
clone size: few; V gene: TRBV12-3/TRBV12-4; J gene: TRBJ1-6; D gene: .; CDR3 protein: CASSLDGALRALHF; CDR3 DNA: TGTGCCAGCAGTTTAGACGGCGCCCTCAGGGCCCTCCACTTT
clone size: .; V gene: TRBV29-1; J gene: TRBJ1-6; D gene: TRBD1; CDR3 protein: CSAGQGASSPLHF; CDR3 DNA: TGCAGCGCAGGACAGGGGGCAAGTTCACCCCTCCACTTT
clone size: .; V gene: TRBV4-2; J gene: TRBJ2-1; D gene: .; CDR3 protein: CASSARGVQVDEQFF; CDR3 DNA: TGTGCCAGCAGCGCACGAGGGGTCCAGGTCGATGAGCAGTTCTTC
clone size: few; V gene: TRBV2; J gene: TRBJ2-5; D gene: .; CDR3 protein: CASSETGTPGETQYF; CDR3 DNA: TGTGCCAGCAGTGAAACCGGGACCCCAGGGGAGACCCAGTACTTC
clone size: .; V gene: TRBV7-9; J gene: TRBJ2-1; D gene: .; CDR3 protein: CASSVVDEGETQFF; CDR3 DNA: TGTGCCAGCAGCGTAGTAGACGAGGGAGAGACCCAGTTCTTC
clone size: .; V gene: TRBV7-6; J gene: TRBJ1-6; D gene: .; CDR3 protein: CASSLASGLRTDMSNSPLHF; CDR3 DNA: TGTGCCAGCAGCTTAGCGTCGGGACTCCGGACGGATATGAGTAATTCACCCCTCCACTTT
clone size: few; V gene: TRBV29-1; J gene: TRBJ2-3; D gene: .; CDR3 protein: CSVSPPGVMDTQYF; CDR3 DNA: TGCAGCGTTAGTCCCCCAGGGGTCATGGATACGCAGTATTTT
clone size: once; V gene: TRBV21-1; J gene: TRBJ2-1; D gene: .; CDR3 protein: CASSTPGLVSPNEQFF; CDR3 DNA: TGTGCCAGCAGCACCCCGGGACTAGTAAGTCCCAATGAGCAGTTCTTC
clone size: many; V gene: TRBV12-3/TRBV12-4; J gene: TRBJ2-5; D gene: TRBD1; CDR3 protein: CASSGTGGLETQYF; CDR3 DNA: TGTGCCAGCAGTGGGACAGGGGGGTTGGAGACCCAGTACTTC
clone size: few; V gene: TRBV11-2; J gene: TRBJ2-7; D gene: .; CDR3 protein: CASSFETGSYEQYF; CDR3 DNA: TGTGCCAGCAGCTTTGAGACAGGCTCCTACGAGCAGTACTTC
clone size: .; V gene: TRBV6-2/TRBV6-3; J gene: TRBJ2-7; D gene: .; CDR3 protein: CASRPSRTYEQYF; CDR3 DNA: TGTGCCAGCAGGCCATCGAGGACCTACGAGCAGTACTTC
clone size: many; V gene: TRBV9; J gene: TRBJ1-1; D gene: TRBD1; CDR3 protein: CASSVGDRGRDTEAFF; CDR3 DNA: TGTGCCAGCAGCGTAGGGGACAGGGGGCGCGATACTGAAGCTTTCTTT
clone size: .; V gene: TRBV28; J gene: TRBJ2-3; D gene: TRBD2; CDR3 protein: CASSPPPSGGPDTQYF; CDR3 DNA: TGTGCCAGCAGTCCCCCTCCTAGCGGGGGTCCAGATACGCAGTATTTT
clone size: few; V gene: TRBV7-9; J gene: TRBJ2-1; D gene: .; CDR3 protein: CASSLVEGVYNEQFF; CDR3 DNA: TGTGCCAGCAGCTTAGTCGAGGGGGTTTACAATGAGCAGTTCTTC